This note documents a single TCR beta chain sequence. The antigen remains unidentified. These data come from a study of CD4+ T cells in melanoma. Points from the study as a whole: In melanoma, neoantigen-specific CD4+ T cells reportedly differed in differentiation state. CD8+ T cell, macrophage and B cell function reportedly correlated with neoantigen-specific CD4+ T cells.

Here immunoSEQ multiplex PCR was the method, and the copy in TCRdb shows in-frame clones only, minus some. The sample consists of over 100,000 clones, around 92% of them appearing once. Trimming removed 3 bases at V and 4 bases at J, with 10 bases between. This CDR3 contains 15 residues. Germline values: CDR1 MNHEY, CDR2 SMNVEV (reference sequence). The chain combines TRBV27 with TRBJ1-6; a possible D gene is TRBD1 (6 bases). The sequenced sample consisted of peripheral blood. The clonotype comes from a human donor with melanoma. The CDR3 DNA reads TGTGCCAGCAGTTTTGGACAGCTTTATAATTCACCCCTCCACTTT. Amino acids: CASSFGQLYNSPLHF.